This TCR beta chain was found in a study of memory CD8 T cells in hepatitis C reinfection. Study background: Pre-reinfection sampling occurred 55 to 20 weeks ahead of detected reinfection.

Measured with immunoSEQ multiplex PCR; TCRdb has only the in-frame clones, and not every one. The sample lists approximately 6,300 clones; 85% to 90% were seen once. V shed 1 base and J shed 4 bases, with 5 bases lying between them. The germline V gene has CDR1 MGHRA and CDR2 YSYEKL. CDR3 length equals 12 residues. The sample's time point: pre-reinfection, 55 to 20 weeks before reinfection detection. The sorted cells went straight to TCR sequencing with no prior in vitro expansion. V is TRBV4-1 and J is TRBJ2-7, with D hard to call. Sequencing used naive CD8+ T cells sorted from blood. The TCR comes from a man aged 50 to 60 with hepatitis C virus infection. The CDR3, as DNA: TGCGCCAGCAGCCAAGCCGGGTACGAGCAGTACTTC. Translated: CASSQAGYEQYF.